Each of the 14 T cell receptor beta chains below was sequenced from the same sample in a study of shared clonotypes between healthy human individuals. The table came from immunoSEQ multiplex PCR; TCRdb's copy has only in-frame clones and leaves some out. The table shows approximately 980,000 clones, with approximately 80% occurring only once. Sequencing used memory CD4+ T cells sorted from blood. The subset is: CD45RA-negative fraction. The origin of the receptors is a man aged 18-30 years in good health.

This rearrangement joins TRBV7-8 to TRBJ2-3; 8 bases match TRBD2. The CDR3 extends over 16 amino acids. V was pared by 5 bases and J by 4 bases, with 11 bases of the junction left unmatched. The germline V gene encodes CDR1 SGHVS and CDR2 FQNEAQ. The CDR3 sequence is CASSGLAGFGPDTQYF. Here the CDR3 DNA reads TGTGCCAGCAGCGGCTTAGCGGGATTTGGGCCAGATACGCAGTATTTT.

The sample holds one count of this clone. This chain links TRBV6-1 with TRBJ1-4, with D perhaps TRBD1 (5 bases). Between the trimmed V and J ends, which lost 5 bases and 4 bases, there was a span of 8 bases. The CDR3 has 13 residues. Germline-derived CDR1 and CDR2 are MNHNS and SASEGT. The CDR3 nucleotides read TGTGCCAGCAGTATGGGGCTTAATGAAAAACTGTTTTTT. It codes for CASSMGLNEKLFF.

This chain links TRBV5-1 with TRBJ2-7; D is undetermined. The CDR3 is 13 residues long. Germline CDR1 is SGHRS and CDR2 is YFSETQ. V was shortened by 0 bases and J by 6 bases, with 10 bases between the two germline ends. The DNA for the CDR3 is TGCGCCAGCAGCTTGGATAAGGCGCCCGAGCAGTACTTC. Its translation: CASSLDKAPEQYF.

The chain joins TRBV7-9 to TRBJ2-1; 7 bases line up with TRBD1. There are 14 residues in the CDR3. In germline, CDR1 is SEHNR, CDR2 FQNEAQ (reference sequence). V dropped 5 bases and J dropped 2; count of bases not matched to a gene: 3. The CDR3 DNA reads as TGTGCCAGCAGCCCGGGACAGCCCTACAATGAGCAGTTCTTC. This translates into CASSPGQPYNEQFF.

The chain has TRBV2 and TRBJ1-4; weak D call: TRBD1 (6 bases). The CDR3 is made up of 13 amino acids. The germline V gene encodes CDR1 SNHLY and CDR2 FYNNEI. V lost 8 bases and J 6 bases, leaving 13 bases between the germline ends. The CDR3 coding sequence is TGTGCCAGCGGAGGGGGTAGGGATGAAAAACTGTTTTTT. Its protein product is CASGGGRDEKLFF.

The chain links TRBV10-2 to TRBJ2-7, with a possible D match to TRBD1 (5 bases). The CDR3 loop spans 15 amino acids. Germline V gene lookup returns CDR1 WSHSY and CDR2 SAAADI. The germline V and J ends were trimmed by 3 bases and 0 bases, with 12 bases remaining between them. CDR3 in DNA: TGCGCCAGCAGTGAAGGCAGGGCGAGCTCCTACGAGCAGTACTTC. Its translation is CASSEGRASSYEQYF.

This clone was counted a few times. In the same sample, other DNA sequences code for this CDR3. The rearrangement links TRBV9 to TRBJ1-1; D is possibly TRBD1 (6 bases). The ends were cut back, 3 bases at V and 0 bases at J, with 9 bases in the middle. Germline CDR1 reads SGDLS; CDR2 reads YYNGEE. The CDR3 extends over 14 amino acids. In DNA form, the CDR3 reads TGTGCCAGCAGCGCCACAGGGATGAACACTGAAGCTTTCTTT. Encoded protein: CASSATGMNTEAFF.

This clone was seen only a few times. The chain couples TRBV30 to TRBJ2-1; 8 positions agree with TRBD2. CDR1 GTSNPN and CDR2 SVGIG come from the germline V gene (reference sequence). V lost 4 bases and J lost 4; bases outside the gene matches: 3. This CDR3 spans 13 amino acids. The CDR3 sequence is CAWTSGRYNEQFF. CDR3 DNA: TGTGCCTGGACTAGCGGGCGGTACAATGAGCAGTTCTTC.

This clone is a singleton in its sample. CDR3 sequence (DNA): TGTGCCAGCAGAGAAAATGAAGCCGGGACACGAGGCAATGAGCAGTTCTTC. Encoded protein: CASRENEAGTRGNEQFF. The rearrangement links TRBV6-1 to TRBJ2-1; D may be TRBD1 (6 bases). This CDR3 is built from 17 residues. Looked up from germline, CDR1 is MNHNS and CDR2 is SASEGT. With 6 bases removed from V and 6 bases from J, the gap between germline ends came to 24 bases.

The V gene is TRBV6-1, the J gene TRBJ2-6, with TRBD1 identical over 7 bases. CDR3 length: 16 residues. CDR1 is MNHNS and CDR2 is SASEGT in the germline V gene. Trimming removed 4 bases from V and 0 bases from J; junction bases left unmatched: 3. CDR3 amino acids: CASSVHRGSGANVLTF. CDR3 in DNA: TGTGCCAGCAGTGTTCACAGGGGCTCTGGGGCCAACGTCCTGACTTTC.

The chain recombines TRBV5-6 with TRBJ2-1, with 13 bases aligning to TRBD2. Trimming at V came to 5 bases and at J to 9 bases, leaving 8 bases not matched to a gene. This CDR3 spans 15 amino acids. Germline CDR1 and CDR2: SGHDT and YYEEEE. CDR3 protein: CASRLAGGLLGEQFF. The CDR3 DNA follows: TGTGCCAGCAGACTAGCGGGAGGGCTTCTTGGTGAGCAGTTCTTC.

V gene TRBV28 combines with J gene TRBJ1-5; D is perhaps TRBD1 (5 bases). Trimming cost V 1 base and J 3 bases, with 10 bases left between them. There are 15 residues in the CDR3. Germline loops: CDR1 MDHEN, CDR2 SYDVKM. The CDR3 DNA reads TGTGCCAGCAGTTTATCCTCAGGGCCCAATCAGCCCCAGCATTTT. Protein: CASSLSSGPNQPQHF.

J is TRBJ2-4 and V is TRBV30; D remains unclear. Between the trimmed V and J ends, which lost 2 bases and 3 bases, there was a span of 11 bases. Germline V gene sequence: CDR1 GTSNPN, CDR2 SVGIG (reference sequence). The CDR3 covers 14 residues. The CDR3 coding sequence is TGTGCCTGGAGTATGGGTCATAGCAAAAACATTCAGTACTTC. Amino acid sequence: CAWSMGHSKNIQYF.

The table lists this clone with a few counts. The rearrangement joins TRBV7-9 to TRBJ2-7; D is undetermined. The CDR3 is made up of 14 amino acids. Germline V gene data show CDR1 as SEHNR and CDR2 as FQNEAQ (reference sequence). Trimming removed 5 bases at V and 2 bases at J, with 13 bases between. The CDR3 sequence: CASSPRQRPYEQYF. Written as DNA, the CDR3 is TGTGCCAGCAGCCCAAGGCAACGTCCCTACGAGCAGTACTTC.